A single sample gave rise to the 10 T cell receptor beta chains below, sequenced in a study of blood T cell repertoires in COVID-19. Sequencing was performed with immunoSEQ multiplex PCR; in TCRdb, only in-frame clones are kept and a portion is missing. The sample carries some 220,000 clones, more than 80% recorded once. Sequencing input: PBMCs or T cells enriched from blood (not recorded which). Every receptor here comes from a woman between 18 and 29 years old in a cohort exposed to, infected with or recovered from COVID-19 (not recorded which).

The V and J genes are TRBV18 and TRBJ1-1; D remains unclear. The CDR3 is 16 residues long. Germline CDR1 KGHSH, CDR2 LQKENI. V was cut by 2 bases and J by 4 bases, with 17 bases left in between. In nucleotides, the CDR3 is TGTGCCAGCTCACCAAGTGGGTGGGGAGCGGGCACTGAAGCTTTCTTT. Protein: CASSPSGWGAGTEAFF.

V and J are TRBV6-6 and TRBJ2-7; 10 bases align to TRBD1. With 6 bases clipped from V and 9 bases from J, the junction kept 17 bases outside the gene matches. The CDR3 consists of 16 residues. Germline lookup yields CDR1 MNHNY and CDR2 SVGAGI (reference sequence). For the CDR3, the DNA is TGTGCCAGCAGATCGACAGGGGGCGCCCCGTCTTGGCGGCAGTACTTC. Its translation: CASRSTGGAPSWRQYF.

The chain carries TRBV21-1 and TRBJ2-1; TRBD2 reflects the table's D call only, with no check against the DNA. TRBV21-1 is a recognized pseudogene. This CDR3 spans 20 amino acids. The CDR3 is CASSKTLGPNTGLAYNEQFF. Here the CDR3 DNA reads TGTGCCAGCAGCAAAACACTCGGACCTAATACGGGACTGGCATACAATGAGCAGTTCTTC.

The rearrangement links TRBV28 to TRBJ1-2; D is possibly TRBD1 (6 bases). The V and J ends lost 2 bases and 3 bases respectively, with 10 bases between them. There are 14 residues in the CDR3. Germline loops: CDR1 MDHEN, CDR2 SYDVKM. CDR3 sequence reads: CASSLEDSDYGYTF. The CDR3 DNA sequence: TGTGCCAGCAGTTTAGAGGACAGTGACTATGGCTACACCTTC.

V and J are TRBV7-9 and TRBJ2-3; D ambiguous. Germline CDR1 is SEHNR and CDR2 is FQNEAQ (reference sequence). V dropped 5 bases and J dropped 3 bases, with 6 bases sitting between them. The CDR3 covers 12 residues. In DNA form, the CDR3 reads TGTGCCAGCAGCGGAGATACAGATACGCAGTATTTT. Amino acids: CASSGDTDTQYF.

The chain uses TRBV14 and TRBJ2-1, with 8 bases lining up with TRBD2. The CDR3 totals 16 residues. Germline lookup yields CDR1 SGHDN and CDR2 FVKESK. V trimming: 2 bases; J trimming: 10 bases; junction bases outside the gene matches: 13. The CDR3 coding sequence is TGTGCCAGCAGCCAAAGCCTAGCGGGCCTCATTAGGGAGCAGTTCTTC. Translation: CASSQSLAGLIREQFF.

This clone was observed once. The V call is TRBV5-5, the J call TRBJ1-2; 9 bases are a match to TRBD1. The germline CDR1 and CDR2 sequences are SGHKS and YYEKEE (reference sequence). This CDR3 is 14 amino acids long. V was pared by 0 bases and J by 3 bases, with 0 bases of the junction left unmatched. This CDR3 reads CASSLGTGDYGYTF. The CDR3 nucleotides are TGTGCCAGCAGCTTGGGGACAGGGGACTATGGCTACACCTTC.

V is TRBV7-9 and J is TRBJ2-7; D is unresolved. Germline V gene sequence: CDR1 SEHNR, CDR2 FQNEAQ (reference sequence). The CDR3 consists of 13 residues. Trimming removed 1 base from V and 4 bases from J, with 8 bases in between. In DNA, the CDR3 is TGTGCCAGCAGCTTAGTTTCAGGATACGAGCAGTACTTC. Its translation: CASSLVSGYEQYF.

The chain is built from TRBV4-2 and TRBJ2-2; the match to TRBD2 covers 11 bases. This CDR3 comprises 19 residues. Trimming removed 2 bases from V and 4 bases from J; junction bases left unmatched: 12. Germline-derived CDR1 and CDR2 are LGHNA and YNFKEQ. The CDR3 protein is CASSQTPHSGRGGTGELFF. DNA for the CDR3: TGTGCCAGCAGCCAAACCCCCCATAGCGGGAGGGGAGGCACCGGGGAGCTGTTTTTT.

The chain joins TRBV12-2 to TRBJ1-2; the table assigns TRBD1, which was not confirmed against the DNA. TRBV12-2 is listed as a pseudogene. The CDR3 loop spans 13 amino acids. CDR3 residues: CASRSRTGYGYTF. The CDR3, as DNA: TGTGCAAGTCGCTCACGGACAGGCTATGGCTACACCTTC.